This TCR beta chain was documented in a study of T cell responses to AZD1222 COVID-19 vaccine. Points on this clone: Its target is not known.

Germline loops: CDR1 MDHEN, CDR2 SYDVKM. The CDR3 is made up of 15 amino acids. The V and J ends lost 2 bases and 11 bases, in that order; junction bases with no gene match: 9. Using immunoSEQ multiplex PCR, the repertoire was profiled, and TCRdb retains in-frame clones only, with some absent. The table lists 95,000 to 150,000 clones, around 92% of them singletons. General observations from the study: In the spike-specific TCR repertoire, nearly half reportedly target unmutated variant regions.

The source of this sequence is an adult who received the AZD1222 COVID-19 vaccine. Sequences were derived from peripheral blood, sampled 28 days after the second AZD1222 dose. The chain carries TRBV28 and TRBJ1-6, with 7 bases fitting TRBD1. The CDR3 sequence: CASSLPAGGIAPLHF. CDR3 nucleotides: TGTGCCAGCAGTTTACCGGCAGGGGGTATCGCACCCCTCCACTTT.